This T cell receptor (beta chain) was recorded in a study of CD8 T cells in Susac syndrome. General study points: As the study acknowledged, the number of individuals in its TCR sequencing and HLA analysis was relatively small.

Sequencing of TCR beta drew on CD8+ and CD4+ T cells from blood. The controls, all healthy donors, were matched for age and sex. In the case of this clonotype: Antigen: not known.

The RNA, about 0.45 to 1 ug, was put through reverse transcription using random hexamers. Each CDR3 protein is one row after TCRdb ran MiXCR on the immunoSEQ multiplex PCR reads. The sample has around 80,000 distinct CDR3 sequences, roughly 94% seen once. The CDR3 length is 12 residues. Deletions cut 4 bases from V and 5 bases from J, with 9 bases between. CDR1 SGHDT and CDR2 YYEEEE come from the germline V gene. Sequenced sample: CD8+ T cells from PBMCs. This sequence originates from a human donor in good health. The gene calls are TRBV5-6 and TRBJ1-1; D call uncertain. The CDR3 sequence is CASSSDDTEAFF. CDR3 bases: TGTGCCAGCAGCAGTGATGATACTGAAGCTTTCTTT. Looking up the rest from reference TRBV5-6 and TRBJ1-1 gives the full variable domain: DAGVTQSPTHLIKTRGQQVTLRCSPKSGHDTVSWYQQALGQGPQFIFQYYEEEERQRGNFPDRFSGHQFPNYSSELNVNALLLGDSALYLCASSSDDTEAFFGQGTRLTVV.